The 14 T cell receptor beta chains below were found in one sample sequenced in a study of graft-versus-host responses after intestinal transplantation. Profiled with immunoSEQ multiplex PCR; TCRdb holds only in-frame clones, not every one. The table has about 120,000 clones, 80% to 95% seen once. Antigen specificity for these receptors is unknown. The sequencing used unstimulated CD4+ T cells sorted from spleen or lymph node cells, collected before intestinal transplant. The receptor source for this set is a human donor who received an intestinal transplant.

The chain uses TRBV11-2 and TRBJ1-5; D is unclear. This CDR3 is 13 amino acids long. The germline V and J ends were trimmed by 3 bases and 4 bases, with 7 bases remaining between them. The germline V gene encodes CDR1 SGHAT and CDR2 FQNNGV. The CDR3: CASSFNRNQPQHF. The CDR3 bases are TGTGCCAGCAGCTTTAACAGAAATCAGCCCCAGCATTTT.

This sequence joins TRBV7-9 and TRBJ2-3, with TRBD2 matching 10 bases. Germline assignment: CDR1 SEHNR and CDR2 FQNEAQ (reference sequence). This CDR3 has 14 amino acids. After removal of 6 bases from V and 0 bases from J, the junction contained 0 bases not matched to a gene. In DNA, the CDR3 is TGTGCCAGCAGGACTAGCGGGAGCACAGATACGCAGTATTTT. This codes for CASRTSGSTDTQYF.

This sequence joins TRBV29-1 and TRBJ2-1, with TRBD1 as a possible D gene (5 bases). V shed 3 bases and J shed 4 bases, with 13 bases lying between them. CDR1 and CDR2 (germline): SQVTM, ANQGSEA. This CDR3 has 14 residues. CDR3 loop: CSVDLPDTYNEQFF. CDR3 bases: TGCAGCGTTGACCTACCGGACACGTACAATGAGCAGTTCTTC.

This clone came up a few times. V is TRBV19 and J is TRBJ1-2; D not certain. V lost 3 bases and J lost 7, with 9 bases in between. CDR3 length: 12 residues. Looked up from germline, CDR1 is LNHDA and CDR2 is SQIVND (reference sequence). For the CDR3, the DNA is TGTGCCAGTAGTATCATAGGCGGTGGCTACACCTTC. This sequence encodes CASSIIGGGYTF.

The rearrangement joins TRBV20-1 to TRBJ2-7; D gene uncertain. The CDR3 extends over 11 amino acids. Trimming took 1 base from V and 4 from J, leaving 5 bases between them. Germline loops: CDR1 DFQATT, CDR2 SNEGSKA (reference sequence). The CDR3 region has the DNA TGCAGTGCTAGAGGACATTACGAGCAGTACTTC. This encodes CSARGHYEQYF.

Here the CDR3 reads CASSLGSSEDTEAFF. DNA of the CDR3: TGCGCCAGCAGCTTGGGTTCGTCAGAGGACACTGAAGCTTTCTTT. The chain has TRBV5-1 and TRBJ1-1; D is unclear. Germline CDR1 reads SGHRS; CDR2 reads YFSETQ. This CDR3 region has 15 residues. The ends were cut back, 0 bases at V and 3 bases at J, with 12 bases in the middle.

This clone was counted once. The CDR3, as DNA: TGTGCTAGTGGATCCGTGACAGTTACCTACGAGCAGTACTTC. It specifies CASGSVTVTYEQYF. The chain carries TRBV12-5 and TRBJ2-7; TRBD1 might be the D (5 bases). The V and J ends lost 6 bases and 2 bases respectively, with 14 bases between them. The CDR3 sequence is 14 residues long. CDR1 LGHNT and CDR2 FRNRAP come from the germline V gene.

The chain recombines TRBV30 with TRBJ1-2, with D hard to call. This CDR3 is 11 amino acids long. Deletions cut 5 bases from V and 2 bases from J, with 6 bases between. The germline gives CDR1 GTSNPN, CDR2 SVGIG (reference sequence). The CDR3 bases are TGTGCCTGGGAGGGAAACTATGGCTACACCTTC. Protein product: CAWEGNYGYTF.

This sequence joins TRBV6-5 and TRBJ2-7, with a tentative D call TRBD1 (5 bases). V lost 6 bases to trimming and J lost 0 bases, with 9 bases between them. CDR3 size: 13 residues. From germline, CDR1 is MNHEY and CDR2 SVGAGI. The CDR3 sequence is CASRPTASYEQYF. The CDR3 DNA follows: TGTGCCAGCAGGCCGACAGCCTCCTACGAGCAGTACTTC.

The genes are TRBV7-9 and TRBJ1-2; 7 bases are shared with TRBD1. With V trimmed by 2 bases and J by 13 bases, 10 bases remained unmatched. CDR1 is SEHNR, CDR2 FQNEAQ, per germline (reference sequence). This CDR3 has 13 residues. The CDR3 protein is CASSLRQGTGSTF. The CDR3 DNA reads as TGTGCCAGCAGCTTACGACAGGGTACGGGGTCCACCTTC.

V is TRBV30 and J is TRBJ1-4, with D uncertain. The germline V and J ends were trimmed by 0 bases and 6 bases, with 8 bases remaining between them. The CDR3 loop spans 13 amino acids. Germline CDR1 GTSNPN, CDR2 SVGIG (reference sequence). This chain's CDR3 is CAWSVGLHEKLFF. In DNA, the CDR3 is TGTGCCTGGAGTGTTGGGCTGCATGAAAAACTGTTTTTT.

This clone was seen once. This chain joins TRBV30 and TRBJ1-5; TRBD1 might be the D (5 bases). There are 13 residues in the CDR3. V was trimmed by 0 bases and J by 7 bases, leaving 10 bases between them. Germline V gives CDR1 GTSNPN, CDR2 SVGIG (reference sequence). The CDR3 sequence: CAWSVGETQPQHF. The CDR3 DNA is TGTGCCTGGAGTGTAGGGGAGACGCAGCCCCAGCATTTT.

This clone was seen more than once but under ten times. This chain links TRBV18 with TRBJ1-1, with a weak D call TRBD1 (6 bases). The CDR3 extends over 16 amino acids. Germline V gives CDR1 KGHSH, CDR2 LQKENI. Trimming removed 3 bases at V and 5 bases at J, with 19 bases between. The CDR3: CASSPPLLGGRTEAFF. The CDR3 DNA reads TGTGCCAGCTCACCCCCCCTTCTAGGGGGAAGAACTGAAGCTTTCTTT.

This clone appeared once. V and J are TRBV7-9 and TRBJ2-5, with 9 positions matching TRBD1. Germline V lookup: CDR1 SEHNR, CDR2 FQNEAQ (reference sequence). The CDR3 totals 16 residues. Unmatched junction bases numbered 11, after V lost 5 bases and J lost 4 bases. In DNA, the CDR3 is TGTGCCAGCAGCCCAGGGACAGGGCGGATCGGAGAGACCCAGTACTTC. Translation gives CASSPGTGRIGETQYF.